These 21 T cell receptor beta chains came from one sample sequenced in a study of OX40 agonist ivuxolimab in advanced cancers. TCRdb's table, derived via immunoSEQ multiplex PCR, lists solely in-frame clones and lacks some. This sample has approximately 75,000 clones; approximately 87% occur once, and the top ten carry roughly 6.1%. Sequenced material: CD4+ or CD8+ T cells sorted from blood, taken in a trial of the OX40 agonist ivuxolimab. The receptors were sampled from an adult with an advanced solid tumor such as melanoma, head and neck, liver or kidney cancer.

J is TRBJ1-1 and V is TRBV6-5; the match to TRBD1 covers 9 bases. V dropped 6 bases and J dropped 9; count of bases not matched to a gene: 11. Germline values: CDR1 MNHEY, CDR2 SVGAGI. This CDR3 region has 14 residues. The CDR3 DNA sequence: TGTGCCAGCAGAACGACAGGGGGGAATAAAAAAGCTTTCTTT. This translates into CASRTTGGNKKAFF.

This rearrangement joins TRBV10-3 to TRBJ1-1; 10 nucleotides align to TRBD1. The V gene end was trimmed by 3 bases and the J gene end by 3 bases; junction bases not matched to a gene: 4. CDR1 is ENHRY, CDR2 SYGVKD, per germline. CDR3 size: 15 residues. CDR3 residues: CAISDRDRGYTEAFF. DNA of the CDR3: TGTGCCATCAGTGATCGGGACAGGGGCTACACTGAAGCTTTCTTT.

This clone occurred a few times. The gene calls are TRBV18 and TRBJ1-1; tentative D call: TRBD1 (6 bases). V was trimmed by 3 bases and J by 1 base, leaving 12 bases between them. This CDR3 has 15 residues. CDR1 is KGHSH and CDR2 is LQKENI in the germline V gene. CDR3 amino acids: CASSPAGVRNTEAFF. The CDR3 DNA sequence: TGTGCCAGCTCACCCGCAGGGGTAAGGAACACTGAAGCTTTCTTT.

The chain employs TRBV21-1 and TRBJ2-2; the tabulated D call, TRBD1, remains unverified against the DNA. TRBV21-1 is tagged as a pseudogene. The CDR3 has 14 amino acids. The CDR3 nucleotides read TGTGCCAGCAGCAACAGGGGGGACACCGGGGAGCTGTTTTTT. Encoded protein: CASSNRGDTGELFF.

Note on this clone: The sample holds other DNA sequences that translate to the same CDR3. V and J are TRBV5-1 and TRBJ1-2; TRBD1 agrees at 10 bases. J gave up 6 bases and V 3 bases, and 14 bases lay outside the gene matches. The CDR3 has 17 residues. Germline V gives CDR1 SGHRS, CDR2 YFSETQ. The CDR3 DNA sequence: TGCGCCAGCAGCTCACCCCCGGGACAGGGGTCCGGGGATGGCTACACCTTC. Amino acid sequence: CASSSPPGQGSGDGYTF.

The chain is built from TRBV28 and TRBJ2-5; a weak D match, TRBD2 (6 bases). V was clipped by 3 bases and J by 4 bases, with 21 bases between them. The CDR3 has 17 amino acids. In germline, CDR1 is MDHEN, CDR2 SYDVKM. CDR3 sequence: CASSFLWAGGNRETQYF. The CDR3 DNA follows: TGTGCCAGCAGTTTTTTGTGGGCCGGGGGTAATCGAGAGACCCAGTACTTC.

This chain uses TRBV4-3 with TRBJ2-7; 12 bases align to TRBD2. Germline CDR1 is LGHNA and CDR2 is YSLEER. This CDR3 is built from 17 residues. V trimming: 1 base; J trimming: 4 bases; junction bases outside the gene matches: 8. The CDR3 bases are TGCGCCAGCAGCCAAGGTAGACTAGCGGGAGAAGGTTACGAGCAGTACTTC. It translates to CASSQGRLAGEGYEQYF.

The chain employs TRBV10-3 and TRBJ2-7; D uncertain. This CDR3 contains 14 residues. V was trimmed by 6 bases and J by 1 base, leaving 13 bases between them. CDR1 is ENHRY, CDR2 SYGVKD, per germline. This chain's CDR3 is CAIRGKDTSYEQYF. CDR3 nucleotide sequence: TGTGCCATCAGGGGGAAGGATACATCCTACGAGCAGTACTTC.

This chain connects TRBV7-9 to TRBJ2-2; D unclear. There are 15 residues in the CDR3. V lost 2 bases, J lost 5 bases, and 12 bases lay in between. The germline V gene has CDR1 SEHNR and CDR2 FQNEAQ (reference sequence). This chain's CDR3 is CASSLRSRITGELFF. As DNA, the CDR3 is TGTGCCAGCAGCTTACGCAGCCGAATAACCGGGGAGCTGTTTTTT.

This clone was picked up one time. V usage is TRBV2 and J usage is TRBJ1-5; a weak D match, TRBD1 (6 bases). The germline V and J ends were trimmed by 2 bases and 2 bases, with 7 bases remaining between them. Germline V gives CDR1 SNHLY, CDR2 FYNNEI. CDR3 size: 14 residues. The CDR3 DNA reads TGTGCCAGCAGTGAATGGGGGCGCAATCAGCCCCAGCATTTT. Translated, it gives CASSEWGRNQPQHF.

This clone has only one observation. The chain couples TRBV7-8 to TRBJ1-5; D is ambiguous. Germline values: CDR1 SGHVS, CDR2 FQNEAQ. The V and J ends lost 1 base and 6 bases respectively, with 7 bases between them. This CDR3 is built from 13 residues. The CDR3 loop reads CASSLVGGQPQHF. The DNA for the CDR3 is TGTGCCAGCAGCTTAGTCGGTGGTCAGCCCCAGCATTTT.

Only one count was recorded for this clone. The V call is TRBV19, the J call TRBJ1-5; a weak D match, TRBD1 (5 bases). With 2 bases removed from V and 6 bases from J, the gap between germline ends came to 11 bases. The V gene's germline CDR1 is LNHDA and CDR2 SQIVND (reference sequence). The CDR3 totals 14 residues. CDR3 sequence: CASSIQGWGQPQHF. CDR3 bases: TGTGCCAGTAGTATACAGGGATGGGGTCAGCCCCAGCATTTT.

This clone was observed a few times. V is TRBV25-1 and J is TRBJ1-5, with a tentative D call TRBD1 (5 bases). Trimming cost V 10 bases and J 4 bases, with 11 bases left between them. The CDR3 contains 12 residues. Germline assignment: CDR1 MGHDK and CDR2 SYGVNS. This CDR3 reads CATSRGNQPQHF. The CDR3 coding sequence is TGTGCCACCTCCCGGGGGAATCAGCCCCAGCATTTT.

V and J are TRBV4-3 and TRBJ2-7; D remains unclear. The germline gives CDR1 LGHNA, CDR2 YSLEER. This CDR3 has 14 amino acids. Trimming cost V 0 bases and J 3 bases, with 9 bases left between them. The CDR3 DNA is TGCGCCAGCAGCCAAGACGGCGGCTTCTACGAGCAGTACTTC. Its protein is CASSQDGGFYEQYF.

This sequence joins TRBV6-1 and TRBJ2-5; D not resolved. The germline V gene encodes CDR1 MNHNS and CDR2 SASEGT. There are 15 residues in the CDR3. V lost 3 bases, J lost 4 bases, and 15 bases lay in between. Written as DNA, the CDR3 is TGTGCCAGCAGTGACTGGAGTTTGGGGTTAGAGACCCAGTACTTC. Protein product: CASSDWSLGLETQYF.

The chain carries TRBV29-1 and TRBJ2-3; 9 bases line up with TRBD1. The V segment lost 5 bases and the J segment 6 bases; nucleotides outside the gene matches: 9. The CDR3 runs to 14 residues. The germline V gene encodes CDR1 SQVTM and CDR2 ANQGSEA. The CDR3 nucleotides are TGCAGCGTTTTAACCGGGACAGGGCGCGATACGCAGTATTTT. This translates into CSVLTGTGRDTQYF.

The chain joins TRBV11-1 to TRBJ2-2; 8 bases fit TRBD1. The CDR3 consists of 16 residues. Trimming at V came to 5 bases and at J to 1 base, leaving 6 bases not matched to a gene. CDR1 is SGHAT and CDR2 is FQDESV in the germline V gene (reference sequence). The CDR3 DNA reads TGTGCCAGCAGCCTTCGGACAGGGATGAACACCGGGGAGCTGTTTTTT. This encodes CASSLRTGMNTGELFF. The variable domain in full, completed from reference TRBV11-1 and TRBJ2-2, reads EAEVAQSPRYKITEKSQAVAFWCDPISGHATLYWYRQILGQGPELLVQFQDESVVDDSQLPKDRFSAERLKGVDSTLKIQPAELGDSAMYLCASSLRTGMNTGELFFGEGSRLTVL.

CDR3 sequence (DNA): TGTGCCAGCGGTGGACACCACAATGAGCAGTTCTTC. Translated: CASGGHHNEQFF. The chain combines TRBV6-4 with TRBJ2-1, with D tentatively TRBD1 (5 bases). Germline assignment: CDR1 MRHNA and CDR2 SNTAGT. The CDR3 is 12 amino acids. The V gene lost 8 bases and the J gene lost 5 bases, with 10 bases spanning the gap.

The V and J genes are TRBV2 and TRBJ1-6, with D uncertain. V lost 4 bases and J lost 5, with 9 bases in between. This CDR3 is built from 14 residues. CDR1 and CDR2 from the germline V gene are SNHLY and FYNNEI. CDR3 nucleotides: TGTGCCAGCAGTGTCGGAAGGGATAATTCACCCCTCCACTTT. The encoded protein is CASSVGRDNSPLHF.

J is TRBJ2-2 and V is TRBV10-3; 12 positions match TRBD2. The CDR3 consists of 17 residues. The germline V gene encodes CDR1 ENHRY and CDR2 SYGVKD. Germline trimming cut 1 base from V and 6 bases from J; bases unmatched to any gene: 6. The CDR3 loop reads CAISEFTSGRPAGELFF. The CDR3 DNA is TGTGCCATCAGTGAGTTCACTAGCGGGAGGCCAGCCGGGGAGCTGTTTTTT.

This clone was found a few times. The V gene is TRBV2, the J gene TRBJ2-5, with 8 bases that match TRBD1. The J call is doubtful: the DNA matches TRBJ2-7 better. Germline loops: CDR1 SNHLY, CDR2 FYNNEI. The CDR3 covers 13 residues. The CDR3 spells CASSRTGFGEQYF. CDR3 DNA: TGTGCCAGCAGTCGGACAGGGTTCGGCGAGCAGTACTTC.